This T cell receptor beta chain originates from a study of T cells in Graves' hyperthyroidism and ophthalmopathy. This clonotype has a count of ten or more. The source material, RNA transcripts, was used to amplify TCR beta CDR3 regions. The HTBI primer set served for first-round RT-PCR of the TCR CDR3. Using its own MiXCR run on the multiplex PCR reads, TCRdb lists one record per CDR3 protein. The sample includes about 210,000 distinct CDR3 sequences, about a sixth of them seen just once. Germline V gene sequence: CDR1 SNHLY, CDR2 FYNNEI. V trimming: 5 bases; J trimming: 7 bases; junction bases outside the gene matches: 10. The CDR3 has 14 amino acids.

The sequencing sample was made of blood. V usage is TRBV2 and J usage is TRBJ2-7; 8 bases align to TRBD1. The receptor was isolated from a man aged 45-65 years with Graves' hyperthyroidism. The CDR3 sequence is CASSKETGGKEQYF. The CDR3 DNA sequence: TGTGCCAGCAGTAAAGAAACAGGGGGGAAGGAGCAGTACTTC. Full variable domain (rest looked up from reference TRBV2 and TRBJ2-7): EPEVTQTPSHQVTQMGQEVILRCVPISNHLYFYWYRQILGQKVEFLVSFYNNEISEKSEIFDDQFSVERPDGSNFTLKIRSTKLEDSAMYFCASSKETGGKEQYFGPGTRLTVT.